This T cell receptor (beta chain) came from a study of shared clonotypes between healthy human individuals. Across the whole study: The donors, two women and a few men, were aged 18 to 49.

CD45RO-negative CD8 cells positively selected for CCR7 made up the naive population, which excluded terminally differentiated effector memory CD45RA+ cells. Every contributor of samples was a Caucasian grown-up residing in Nashville, Tennessee. Investigators spread the genomic DNA of each subset evenly over several immunoSEQ plates. The data were produced by immunoSEQ multiplex PCR, yet TCRdb's version contains in-frame clones alone and is incomplete. The sample includes approximately 650,000 clones, 95% of them seen just once. With respect to this clone: Antigen specificity is unknown.

Germline lookup yields CDR1 MNHEY and CDR2 SMNVEV (reference sequence). The CDR3 has 15 residues. Deletions cut 5 bases from V and 4 bases from J, with 14 bases between. The study's findings and limits: Rarefaction gave evidence that sorted-subset sequencing remained incomplete despite large depth.

The receptor comes from a woman aged 25 to 39 in good health. Material: naive CD8+ T cells sorted from blood. This chain links TRBV27 with TRBJ1-4; D ambiguous. The CDR3 bases are TGTGCCAGCAGTGCCGGACTCAGATATAATGAAAAACTGTTTTTT. Translating gives CASSAGLRYNEKLFF. The complete variable domain, with remaining parts taken from reference TRBV27 and TRBJ1-4, reads EAQVTQNPRYLITVTGKKLTVTCSQNMNHEYMSWYRQDPGLGLRQIYYSMNVEVTDKGDVPEGYKVSRKEKRNFPLILESPSPNQTSLYFCASSAGLRYNEKLFFGSGTQLSVL.